The next 3 T cell receptor beta chains were all read from a single sample in a study of untreated major depressive disorder. The assay was immunoSEQ multiplex PCR, and TCRdb's table has in-frame clones only and misses some. The table includes 20,000 or so clones, 70% to 90% detected once. The sequenced material came from CD4+ T cells from PBMCs. These TCRs come from a woman in her thirties in good health.

Of note for this clone: One end of the junction fails to match germline, which may point to a read error. The chain joins TRBV2 to TRBJ2-7, with D possibly matching TRBD2 (5 bases). This CDR3 comprises 14 residues. Germline V CDR1 and CDR2: SNHLY, FYNNEI. This CDR3 is CASSYDYPSDEQYF. The DNA for the CDR3 is TGTGCCAGCAGCTACGACTACCCCTCCGACGAGCAGTACTTC.

This chain's CDR3 is CASSLERANEQFF. The CDR3 coding sequence is TGTGCCAGCAGCTTAGAGAGGGCCAATGAGCAGTTCTTC. The chain uses TRBV11-2 and TRBJ2-1; D is perhaps TRBD2 (5 bases). Between the trimmed V and J ends, which lost 0 bases and 6 bases, there was a span of 6 bases. CDR1 and CDR2 from the germline V gene are SGHAT and FQNNGV. The CDR3 spans 13 residues.

This clone was observed a few times. V usage is TRBV27 and J usage is TRBJ2-2, with D uncertain. The germline V gene encodes CDR1 MNHEY and CDR2 SMNVEV (reference sequence). V dropped 2 bases and J dropped 5 bases, with 12 bases sitting between them. This CDR3 is 15 amino acids long. The CDR3 loop is CASSLIPPRTGELFF. In nucleotides, the CDR3 is TGTGCCAGCAGTTTAATCCCCCCCCGGACCGGGGAGCTGTTTTTT.